The sample holds many counts of the clone carrying this T cell receptor beta chain. The antigen is not known. The data originate from a study of neurological immune-mediated disorders. Study observations and caveats: There were no CDR3 amino acid sequences shared by expanded clones across subjects, a result suggesting private repertoires in all groups.

The CDR3 is 14 amino acids. Trimming took 3 bases from V and 1 from J, leaving 9 bases between them. 5'RACE generated cDNA with 10-nucleotide random UMIs. TCRdb called the 5' RACE reads again in MiXCR, with one record for every CDR3 protein. The sample consists of some 70,000 distinct CDR3 sequences, less than 5.5% of them appearing once. The unsorted libraries were made from 2 million PBMCs kept at -80 C. Sequenced: PBMCs. The chain recombines TRBV12-3 or TRBV12-4 with TRBJ1-1; TRBD1 is a possible D gene (6 bases). The sequence was obtained from a man aged 25 to 40 with multiple sclerosis. CDR3 coding DNA: TGTGCCAGCAGTTTCGGGGGGCCGAACACTGAAGCTTTCTTT. Encoded protein: CASSFGGPNTEAFF.